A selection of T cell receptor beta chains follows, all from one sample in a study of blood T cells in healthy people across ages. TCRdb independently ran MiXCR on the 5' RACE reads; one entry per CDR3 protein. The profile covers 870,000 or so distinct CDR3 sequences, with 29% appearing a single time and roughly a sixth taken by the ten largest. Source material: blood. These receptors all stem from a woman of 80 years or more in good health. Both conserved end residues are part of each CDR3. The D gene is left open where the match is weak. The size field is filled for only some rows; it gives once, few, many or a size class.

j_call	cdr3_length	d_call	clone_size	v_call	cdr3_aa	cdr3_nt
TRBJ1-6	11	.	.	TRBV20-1	CSASPPSPLHF	TGCAGTGCTAGCCCGCCTTCACCCCTCCACTTT
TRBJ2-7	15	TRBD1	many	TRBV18	CASSLRQGVSYEQYF	TGTGCCAGCTCACTAAGACAGGGGGTCTCCTACGAGCAGTACTTC
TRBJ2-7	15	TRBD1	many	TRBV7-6	CASSLQGASTYEQYF	TGTGCCAGCAGCTTACAGGGGGCTTCTACCTACGAGCAGTACTTC
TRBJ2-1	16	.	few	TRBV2	CASSEWQGKAYNEQFF	TGTGCCAGCAGTGAATGGCAGGGGAAGGCATACAATGAGCAGTTCTTC
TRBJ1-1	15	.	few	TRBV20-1	CSASHGGGEDTEAFF	TGCAGTGCTAGCCATGGTGGGGGAGAGGACACTGAAGCTTTCTTT
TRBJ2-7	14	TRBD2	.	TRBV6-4	CASSDGGLYNEQYF	TGTGCCAGCAGTGACGGGGGACTATACAATGAGCAGTACTTC
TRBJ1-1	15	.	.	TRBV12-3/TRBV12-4	CASSRQAQWDAEAFF	TGTGCCAGCAGCCGTCAGGCTCAATGGGATGCTGAAGCTTTCTTT
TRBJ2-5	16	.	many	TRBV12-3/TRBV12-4	CASSLLMNREQETQYF	TGTGCCAGCAGTTTGTTGATGAACAGGGAACAAGAGACCCAGTACTTC
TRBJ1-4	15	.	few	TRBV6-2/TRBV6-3	CASKTGGRENEKLFF	TGTGCCAGCAAAACAGGAGGAAGGGAGAATGAAAAACTGTTTTTT
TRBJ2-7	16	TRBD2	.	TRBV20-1	CSARESGGTSYNEQYF	TGCAGTGCTAGAGAGAGCGGGGGGACCTCCTACAATGAGCAGTACTTC
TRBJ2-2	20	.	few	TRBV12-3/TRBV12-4	CASSFYLGPGVIENTGELFF	TGTGCCAGCAGTTTTTACCTGGGACCGGGAGTCATAGAGAACACCGGGGAGCTGTTTTTT
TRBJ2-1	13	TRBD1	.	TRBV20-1	CSAWTGIYNEQFF	TGCAGTGCTTGGACAGGGATCTACAATGAGCAGTTCTTC
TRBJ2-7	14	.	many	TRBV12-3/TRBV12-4	CASSLGGQFYEQYF	TGTGCCAGCAGTTTAGGGGGCCAGTTCTACGAGCAGTACTTC
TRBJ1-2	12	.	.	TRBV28	CAGSPSSYGYTF	TGTGCCGGCAGCCCCAGTAGCTACGGCTACACCTTC
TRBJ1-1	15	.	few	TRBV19	CASRSRGAMNTEAFF	TGTGCCAGTAGGTCCCGGGGCGCGATGAACACTGAAGCTTTCTTT
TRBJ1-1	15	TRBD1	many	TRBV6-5	CASRGQGAGDTEAFF	TGTGCCAGCAGAGGACAGGGGGCAGGGGACACTGAAGCTTTCTTT
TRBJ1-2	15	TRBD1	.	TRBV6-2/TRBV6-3	CASTVLQGARLGYTF	TGTGCCAGCACTGTCCTGCAGGGGGCGCGACTTGGCTACACCTTC
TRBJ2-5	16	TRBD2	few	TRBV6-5	CASSQLRSGGKETQYF	TGTGCCAGCAGTCAGCTTAGGAGCGGGGGAAAAGAGACCCAGTACTTC
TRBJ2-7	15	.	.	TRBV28	CASSLHPGTPYEQYF	TGTGCCAGCAGCTTACACCCCGGGACACCATACGAGCAGTACTTC
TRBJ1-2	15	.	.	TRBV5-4	CASSPASGTFPGYTF	TGTGCCAGCAGCCCAGCCTCCGGGACATTTCCTGGCTACACCTTC
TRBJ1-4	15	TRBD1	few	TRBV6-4	CASSPEGGPNEKLFF	TGTGCCAGCAGCCCTGAAGGGGGCCCAAATGAAAAACTGTTTTTT
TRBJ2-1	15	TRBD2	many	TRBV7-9	CASSLVLAGVNEQFF	TGTGCCAGCAGCTTAGTCCTAGCGGGGGTGAATGAGCAGTTCTTC
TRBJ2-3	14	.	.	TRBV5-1	CASTTGYSTDTQYF	TGCGCCAGCACAACGGGCTATAGCACAGATACGCAGTATTTT
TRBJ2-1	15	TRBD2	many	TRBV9	CASSFSGGAGNEQFF	TGTGCCAGCAGCTTTAGCGGGGGGGCGGGCAATGAGCAGTTCTTC
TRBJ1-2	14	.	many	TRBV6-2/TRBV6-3	CASSYVQGGYGYTF	TGTGCCAGCAGTTACGTCCAGGGAGGCTATGGCTACACCTTC
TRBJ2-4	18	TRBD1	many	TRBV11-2	CASSHEGGGTGDTYIQYF	TGTGCCAGCAGTCATGAAGGGGGTGGGACAGGGGATACATACATTCAGTACTTC
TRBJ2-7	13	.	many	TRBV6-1	CASSEFGGREQYF	TGTGCCAGCAGTGAATTCGGGGGGCGTGAGCAGTACTTC
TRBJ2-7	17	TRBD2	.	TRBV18	CASSPLGGGADSSEQYF	TGTGCCAGCTCACCCCTCGGGGGGGGGGCGGACTCTAGCGAGCAGTACTTC
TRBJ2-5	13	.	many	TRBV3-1	CASRMGGSETQYF	TGTGCCAGCAGGATGGGGGGTTCGGAGACCCAGTACTTC
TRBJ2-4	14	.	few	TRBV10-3	CAISESVGGSIQYF	TGTGCCATCAGTGAGTCGGTAGGAGGAAGCATTCAGTACTTC
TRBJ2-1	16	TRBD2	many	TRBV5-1	CASSLESSGGGNEQFF	TGCGCCAGCAGCTTGGAGTCCAGCGGGGGTGGTAATGAGCAGTTCTTC
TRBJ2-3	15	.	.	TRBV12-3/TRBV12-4	CASSFYGVRADAQYF	TGTGCCAGCAGTTTCTATGGAGTGAGAGCAGATGCGCAGTATTTT